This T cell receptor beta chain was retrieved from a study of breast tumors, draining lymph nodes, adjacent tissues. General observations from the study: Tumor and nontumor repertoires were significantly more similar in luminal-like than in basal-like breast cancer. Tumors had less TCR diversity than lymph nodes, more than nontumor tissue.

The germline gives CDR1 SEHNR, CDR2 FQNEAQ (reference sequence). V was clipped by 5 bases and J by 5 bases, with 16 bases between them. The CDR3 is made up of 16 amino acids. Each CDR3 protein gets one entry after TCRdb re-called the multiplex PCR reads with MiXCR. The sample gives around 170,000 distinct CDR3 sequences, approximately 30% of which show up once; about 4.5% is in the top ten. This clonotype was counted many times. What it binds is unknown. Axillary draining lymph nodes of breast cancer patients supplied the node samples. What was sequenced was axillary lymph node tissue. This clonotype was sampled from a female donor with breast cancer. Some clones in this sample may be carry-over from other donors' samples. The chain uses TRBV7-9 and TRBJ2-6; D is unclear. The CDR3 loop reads CASSTTPGRRANVLTF. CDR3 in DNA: TGTGCCAGCAGCACCACCCCGGGTAGAAGGGCCAACGTCCTGACTTTC.